The 12 T cell receptor beta chains in this list originate from one sample, sequenced in a study of blood T cell repertoires in COVID-19. Assay: immunoSEQ multiplex PCR; the TCRdb copy retains only in-frame clones and omits some. The sample includes a few hundred thousand clones, approximately 90% seen only once; the top ten take over 1%. The material sequenced was PBMCs or T cells enriched from blood (not recorded which). The receptors derive from a man aged 25 to 40 who had recovered from COVID-19.

This clone was detected a few times. The chain is built from TRBV6-4 and TRBJ1-6; 8 bases agree with TRBD1. V was clipped by 4 bases and J by 10 bases; unmatched bases: 9. The CDR3 sequence is 15 residues long. Per the germline V gene, CDR1 is MRHNA and CDR2 is SNTAGT. CDR3 in amino acids: CASSAHHRQGSPLHF. DNA of the CDR3: TGTGCCAGCAGTGCCCACCATAGACAGGGGTCACCCCTCCACTTT.

The genes are TRBV6-2 or TRBV6-3 and TRBJ2-4; 9 bases map to TRBD2. The CDR3 has 14 residues. CDR1 MNHEY and CDR2 SVGEGT come from the germline V gene. J was trimmed by 8 bases and V by 2 bases; bases with no gene match: 4. In DNA form, the CDR3 reads TGTGCCAGCAGTTACGCGGGAGGGCCGGACATTCAGTACTTC. Translation gives CASSYAGGPDIQYF.

This clone has a single count. The rearrangement joins TRBV27 to TRBJ2-6; TRBD2 is a possible D gene (6 bases). Germline CDR1 and CDR2: MNHEY and SMNVEV (reference sequence). V lost 6 bases and J 2 bases, leaving 8 bases between the germline ends. The CDR3 consists of 14 residues. The CDR3 DNA sequence: TGTGCCAGCAGGGGACTGACTGGGGCCAACGTCCTGACTTTC. It yields the protein CASRGLTGANVLTF.

The V and J genes are TRBV30 and TRBJ2-7, with 11 bases identical to TRBD1. CDR3 length: 16 amino acids. V lost 5 bases and J lost 2; bases outside the gene matches: 11. The germline V gene has CDR1 GTSNPN and CDR2 SVGIG (reference sequence). CDR3 nucleotides: TGTGCCTGGGACTCTGGGGGGGGACAGGGGGCCTACGAGCAGTACTTC. Residues: CAWDSGGGQGAYEQYF.

This chain uses TRBV6-2 or TRBV6-3 with TRBJ2-1, with TRBD2 matching over 12 bases. This CDR3 region has 14 residues. Germline V gene data show CDR1 as MNHEY and CDR2 as SVGEGT. V dropped 6 bases and J dropped 7; count of bases not matched to a gene: 4. This CDR3 reads CASSGTSGFNEQFF. CDR3 DNA: TGTGCCAGCAGCGGGACTAGCGGGTTTAATGAGCAGTTCTTC.

The J gene is TRBJ2-2, the V gene TRBV19, with D possibly matching TRBD2 (6 bases). This CDR3 is 16 amino acids long. The V end was cut by 5 bases, the J end by 1 base, with 14 bases between. The V gene's germline CDR1 is LNHDA and CDR2 SQIVND (reference sequence). CDR3 region: CASSSGGGLNTGELFF. The DNA for the CDR3 is TGTGCCAGTAGTTCCGGCGGAGGGTTGAACACCGGGGAGCTGTTTTTT.

This chain uses TRBV19 with TRBJ1-2; D remains unclear. Trimming cost V 6 bases and J 5 bases, with 19 bases left between them. This CDR3 has 15 residues. Germline V gives CDR1 LNHDA, CDR2 SQIVND (reference sequence). The CDR3 protein is CASSPTVRLLYGYTF. The CDR3 DNA follows: TGTGCCAGTAGCCCAACGGTGAGGCTCCTATATGGCTACACCTTC.

J is TRBJ1-3 and V is TRBV30; the D is unclear. This CDR3 is built from 13 residues. CDR1 and CDR2 from the germline V gene are GTSNPN and SVGIG (reference sequence). V shed 3 bases and J shed 0 bases, with 6 bases lying between them. CDR3 sequence reads: CAWRGSSGNTIYF. CDR3 sequence (DNA): TGTGCCTGGAGGGGGAGCTCTGGAAACACCATATATTTT.

The rearrangement joins TRBV9 to TRBJ1-6; D is possibly TRBD1 (5 bases). Deletions cut 6 bases from V and 6 bases from J, with 16 bases between. CDR1 and CDR2 (germline): SGDLS, YYNGEE. This CDR3 has 15 amino acids. CDR3 coding DNA: TGTGCCAGCACCAAGGAGGGGTTAAGTAATTCACCCCTCCACTTT. Translating it yields CASTKEGLSNSPLHF.

The chain uses TRBV2 and TRBJ1-1; D unclear. Germline assignment: CDR1 SNHLY and CDR2 FYNNEI. The V gene lost 10 bases and the J gene lost 1 base, with 10 bases spanning the gap. This CDR3 region has 12 residues. The CDR3 loop is CATPFGNTEAFF. CDR3 DNA: TGTGCCACCCCTTTCGGGAACACTGAAGCTTTCTTT. Together with reference TRBV2 and TRBJ1-1, the CDR3 gives the full variable domain: EPEVTQTPSHQVTQMGQEVILRCVPISNHLYFYWYRQILGQKVEFLVSFYNNEISEKSEIFDDQFSVERPDGSNFTLKIRSTKLEDSAMYFCATPFGNTEAFFGQGTRLTVV.

The chain employs TRBV7-9 and TRBJ2-3; D possibly corresponds to TRBD1 (7 bases). The V and J ends lost 8 bases and 6 bases respectively, with 18 bases between them. Germline V gene sequence: CDR1 SEHNR, CDR2 FQNEAQ (reference sequence). CDR3 size: 14 residues. CDR3 loop: CASAPGGSRDTQYF. The CDR3, as DNA: TGTGCCAGCGCCCCAGGGGGGAGTCGCGATACGCAGTATTTT.

There are a few counts of this clone. V is TRBV9 and J is TRBJ1-1, with 9 bases fitting TRBD1. Germline V gene lookup returns CDR1 SGDLS and CDR2 YYNGEE. The CDR3 contains 15 residues. V shed 2 bases and J 3 bases; nucleotides not matched to a gene: 5. The CDR3 protein is CASSVSGTGHTEAFF. The CDR3 bases are TGTGCCAGCAGCGTCTCCGGGACAGGGCACACTGAAGCTTTCTTT.